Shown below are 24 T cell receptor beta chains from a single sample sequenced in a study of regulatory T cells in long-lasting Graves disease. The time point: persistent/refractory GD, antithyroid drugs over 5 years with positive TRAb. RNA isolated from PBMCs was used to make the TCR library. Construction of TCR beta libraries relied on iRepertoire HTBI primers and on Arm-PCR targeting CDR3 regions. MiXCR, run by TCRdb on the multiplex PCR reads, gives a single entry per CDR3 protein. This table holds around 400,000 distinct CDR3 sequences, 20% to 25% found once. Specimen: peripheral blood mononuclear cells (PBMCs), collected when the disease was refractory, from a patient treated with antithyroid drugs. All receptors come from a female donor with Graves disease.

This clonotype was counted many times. As DNA, the CDR3 is TGTGCCAGCAGTTACCAGCTTGGGCTAGCGGGAGGGCCCGGTGAAGAGACCCAGTACTTC. Translating it yields CASSYQLGLAGGPGEETQYF. J is TRBJ2-5 and V is TRBV6-5; 12 nucleotides line up with TRBD2. This CDR3 region has 20 residues. Trimming removed 2 bases from V and 3 bases from J; junction bases left unmatched: 16. Germline CDR1 reads MNHEY; CDR2 reads SVGAGI.

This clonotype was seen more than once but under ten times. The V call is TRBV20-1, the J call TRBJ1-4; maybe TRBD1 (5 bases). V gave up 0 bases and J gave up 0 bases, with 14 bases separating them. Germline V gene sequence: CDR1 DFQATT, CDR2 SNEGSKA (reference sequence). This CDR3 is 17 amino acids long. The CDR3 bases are TGCAGTGCTAGAGATCCGGGACGGGGGTCAACTAATGAAAAACTGTTTTTT. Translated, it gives CSARDPGRGSTNEKLFF.

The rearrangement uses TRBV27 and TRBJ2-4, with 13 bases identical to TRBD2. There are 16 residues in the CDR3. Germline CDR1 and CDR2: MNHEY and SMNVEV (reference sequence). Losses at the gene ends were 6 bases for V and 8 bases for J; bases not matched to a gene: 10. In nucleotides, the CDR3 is TGTGCCAGCAGAGAAGGTACTAGCGGGAGGGAGCACATTCAGTACTTC. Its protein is CASREGTSGREHIQYF.

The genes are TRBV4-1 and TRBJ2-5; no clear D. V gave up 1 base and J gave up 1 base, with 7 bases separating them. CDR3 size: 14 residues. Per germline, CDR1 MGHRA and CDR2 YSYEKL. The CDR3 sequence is CASSQASGQETQYF. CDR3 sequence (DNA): TGCGCCAGCAGCCAAGCCTCGGGCCAAGAGACCCAGTACTTC.

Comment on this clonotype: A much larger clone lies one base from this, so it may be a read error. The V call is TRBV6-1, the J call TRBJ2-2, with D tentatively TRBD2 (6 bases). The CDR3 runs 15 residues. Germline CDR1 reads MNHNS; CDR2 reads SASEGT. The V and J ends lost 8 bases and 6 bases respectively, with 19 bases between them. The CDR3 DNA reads TGTGCCAGCGGACGACGCGGGGTGGGCGCCGGGGAGCTGTTTTTT. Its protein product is CASGRRGVGAGELFF.

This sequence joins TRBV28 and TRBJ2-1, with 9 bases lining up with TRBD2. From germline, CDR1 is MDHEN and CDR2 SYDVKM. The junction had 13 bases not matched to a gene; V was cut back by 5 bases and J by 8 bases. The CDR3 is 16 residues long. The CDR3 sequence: CASSGIRGGRAYEQFF. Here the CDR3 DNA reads TGTGCCAGCAGTGGGATACGAGGCGGGAGGGCCTATGAGCAGTTCTTC.

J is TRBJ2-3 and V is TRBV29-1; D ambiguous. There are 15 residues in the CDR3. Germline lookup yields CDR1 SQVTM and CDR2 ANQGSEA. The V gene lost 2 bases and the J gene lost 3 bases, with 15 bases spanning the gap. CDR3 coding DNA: TGCAGCGTTGAATCGGCAGAGGCGAGAACAGATACGCAGTATTTT. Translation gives CSVESAEARTDTQYF.

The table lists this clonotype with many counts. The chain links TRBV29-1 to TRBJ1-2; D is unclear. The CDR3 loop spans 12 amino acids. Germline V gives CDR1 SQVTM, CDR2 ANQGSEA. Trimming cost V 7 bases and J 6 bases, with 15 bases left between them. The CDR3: CSAGNADDGYTF. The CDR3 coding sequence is TGCAGCGCAGGAAACGCCGATGATGGCTACACCTTC.

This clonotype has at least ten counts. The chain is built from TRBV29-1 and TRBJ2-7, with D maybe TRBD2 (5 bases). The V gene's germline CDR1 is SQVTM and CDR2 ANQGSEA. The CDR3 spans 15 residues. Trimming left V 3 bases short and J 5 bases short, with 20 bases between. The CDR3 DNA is TGCAGCGTTGAGGTCGTGGGAGATCGTCGCAACGAGCAGTACTTC. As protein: CSVEVVGDRRNEQYF.

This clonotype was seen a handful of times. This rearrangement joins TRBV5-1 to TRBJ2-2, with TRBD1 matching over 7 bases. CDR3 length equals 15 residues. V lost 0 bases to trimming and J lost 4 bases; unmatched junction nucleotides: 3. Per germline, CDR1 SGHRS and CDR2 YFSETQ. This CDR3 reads CASSLGGQSTGELFF. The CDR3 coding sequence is TGCGCCAGCAGCTTGGGGGGACAGTCCACCGGGGAGCTGTTTTTT.

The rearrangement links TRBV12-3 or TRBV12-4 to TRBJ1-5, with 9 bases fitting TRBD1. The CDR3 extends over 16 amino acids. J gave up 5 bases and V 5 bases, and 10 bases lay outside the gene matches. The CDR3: CASSLDTGGADQPQHF. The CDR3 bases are TGTGCCAGCAGTCTAGATACAGGGGGCGCCGATCAGCCCCAGCATTTT.

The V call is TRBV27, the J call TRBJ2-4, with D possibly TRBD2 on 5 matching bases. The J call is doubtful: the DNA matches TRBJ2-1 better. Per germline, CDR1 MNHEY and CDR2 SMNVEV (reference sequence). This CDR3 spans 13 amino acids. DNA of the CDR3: TGTGCCACCGCTCTAGCACCCGGAGGTGAGCAGTTCTTC. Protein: CATALAPGGEQFF.

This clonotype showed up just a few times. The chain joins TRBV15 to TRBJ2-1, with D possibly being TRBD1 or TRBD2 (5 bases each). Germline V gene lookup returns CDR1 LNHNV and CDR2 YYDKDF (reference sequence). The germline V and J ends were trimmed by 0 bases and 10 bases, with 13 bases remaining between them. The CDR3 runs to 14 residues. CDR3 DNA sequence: TGTGCCACCAGCAGAGAGTGGGACCCGGGGGAGCAGTTCTTC. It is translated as CATSREWDPGEQFF. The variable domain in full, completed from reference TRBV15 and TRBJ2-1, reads DAMVIQNPRYQVTQFGKPVTLSCSQTLNHNVMYWYQQKSSQAPKLLFHYYDKDFNNEADTPDNFQSRRPNTSFCFLDIRSPGLGDTAMYLCATSREWDPGEQFFGPGTRLTVL.

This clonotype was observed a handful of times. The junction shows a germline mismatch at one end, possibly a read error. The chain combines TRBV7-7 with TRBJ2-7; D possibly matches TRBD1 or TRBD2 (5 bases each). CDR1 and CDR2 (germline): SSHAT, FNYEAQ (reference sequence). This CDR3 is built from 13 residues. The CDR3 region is CASSLGVASEQYF. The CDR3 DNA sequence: TGTGCTAGCAGCTTAGGGGTAGCGTCAGAGCAGTACTTC.

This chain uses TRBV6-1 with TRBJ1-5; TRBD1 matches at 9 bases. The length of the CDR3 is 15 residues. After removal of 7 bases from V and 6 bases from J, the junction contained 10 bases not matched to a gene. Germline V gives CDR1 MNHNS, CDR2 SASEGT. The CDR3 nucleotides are TGTGCCAGCACCTTTCTGGAGGGACAGGGTCAGCCCCAGCATTTT. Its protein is CASTFLEGQGQPQHF.

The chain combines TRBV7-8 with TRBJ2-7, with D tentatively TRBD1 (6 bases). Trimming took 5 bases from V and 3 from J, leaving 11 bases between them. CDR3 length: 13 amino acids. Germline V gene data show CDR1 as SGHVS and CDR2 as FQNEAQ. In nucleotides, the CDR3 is TGTGCCAGCAGCCTGGACAGATACTACGAGCAGTACTTC. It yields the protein CASSLDRYYEQYF.

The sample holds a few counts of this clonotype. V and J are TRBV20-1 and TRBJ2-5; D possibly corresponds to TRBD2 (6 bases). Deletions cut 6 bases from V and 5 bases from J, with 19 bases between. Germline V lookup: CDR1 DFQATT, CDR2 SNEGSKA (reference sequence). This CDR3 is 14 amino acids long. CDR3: CSATKEGRRETQYF. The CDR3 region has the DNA TGCAGTGCAACCAAGGAGGGGCGCCGGGAGACCCAGTACTTC.

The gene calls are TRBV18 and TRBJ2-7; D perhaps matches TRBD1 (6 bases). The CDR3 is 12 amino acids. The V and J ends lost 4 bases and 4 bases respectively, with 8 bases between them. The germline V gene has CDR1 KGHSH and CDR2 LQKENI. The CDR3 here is CASSQGVYEQYF. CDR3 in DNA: TGTGCCAGCTCACAGGGGGTATACGAGCAGTACTTC. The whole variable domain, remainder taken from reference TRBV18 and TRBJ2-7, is NAGVMQNPRHLVRRRGQEARLRCSPMKGHSHVYWYRQLPEEGLKFMVYLQKENIIDESGMPKERFSAEFPKEGPSILRIQQVVRGDSAAYFCASSQGVYEQYFGPGTRLTVT.

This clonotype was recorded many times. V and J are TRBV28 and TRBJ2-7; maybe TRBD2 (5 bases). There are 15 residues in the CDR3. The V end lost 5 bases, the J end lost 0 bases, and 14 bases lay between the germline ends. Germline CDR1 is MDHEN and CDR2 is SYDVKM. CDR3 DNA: TGTGCCAGCAGTCGCCCGATGGGGAGCTCCTACGAGCAGTACTTC. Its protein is CASSRPMGSSYEQYF.

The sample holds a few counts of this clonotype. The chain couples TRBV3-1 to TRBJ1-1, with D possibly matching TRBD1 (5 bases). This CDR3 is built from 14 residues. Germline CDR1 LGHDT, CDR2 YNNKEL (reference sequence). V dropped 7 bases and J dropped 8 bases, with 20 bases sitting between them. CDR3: CASTHARKGREAFF. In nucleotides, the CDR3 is TGTGCCAGCACCCATGCACGGAAGGGACGGGAAGCTTTCTTT.

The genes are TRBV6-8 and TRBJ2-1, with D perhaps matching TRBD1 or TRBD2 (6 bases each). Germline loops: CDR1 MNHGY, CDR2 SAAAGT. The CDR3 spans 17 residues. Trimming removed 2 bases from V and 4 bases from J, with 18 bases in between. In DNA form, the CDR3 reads TGTGCCAGCAGTTACCGAGGGGGACTGATGAAATACAATGAGCAGTTCTTC. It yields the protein CASSYRGGLMKYNEQFF.

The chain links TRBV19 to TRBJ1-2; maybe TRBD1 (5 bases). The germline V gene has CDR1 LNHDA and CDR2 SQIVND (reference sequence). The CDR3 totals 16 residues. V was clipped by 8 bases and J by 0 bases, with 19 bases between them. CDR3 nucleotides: TGTGCCAGTCGTTGGAGTCCCCGGGGCTCTAACTATGGCTACACCTTC. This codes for CASRWSPRGSNYGYTF.

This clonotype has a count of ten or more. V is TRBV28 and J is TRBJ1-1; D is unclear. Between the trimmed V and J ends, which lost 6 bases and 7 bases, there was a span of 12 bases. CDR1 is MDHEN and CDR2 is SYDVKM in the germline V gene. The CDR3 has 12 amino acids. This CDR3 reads CASSSPGNEAFF. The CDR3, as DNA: TGTGCCAGCAGCTCCCCGGGAAATGAAGCTTTCTTT.

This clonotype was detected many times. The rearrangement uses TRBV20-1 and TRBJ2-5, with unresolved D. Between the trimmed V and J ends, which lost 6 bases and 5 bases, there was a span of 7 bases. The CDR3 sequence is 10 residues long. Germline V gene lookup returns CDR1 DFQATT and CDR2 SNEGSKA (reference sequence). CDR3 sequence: CSAINETQYF. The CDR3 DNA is TGCAGTGCAATTAATGAGACCCAGTACTTC.